A single sample is the source of the 3 T cell receptor beta chains below, sequenced in a study of cytomegalovirus exposure and HLA in healthy donors. Both 60 Vbeta primers and 13 Jbeta primers went into the PCR. Here immunoSEQ multiplex PCR was the method, and the copy in TCRdb shows in-frame clones only, minus some. The repertoire holds roughly 150,000 clones, about 88% seen once, with less than 2.5% in the top ten. Specimen: PBMCs. All receptors come from a woman between 18 and 29 years old in good health and CMV-seronegative.

In this sample, this clone turned up once. The chain combines TRBV6-8 with TRBJ2-7; perhaps TRBD1 as D (6 bases). In germline, CDR1 is MNHGY, CDR2 SAAAGT. This CDR3 is built from 13 residues. The V and J ends lost 4 bases and 3 bases respectively, with 10 bases between them. The CDR3 region is CASSWTDDYEQYF. The CDR3 nucleotides read TGTGCCAGCAGTTGGACAGACGACTACGAGCAGTACTTC.

The V gene is TRBV19, the J gene TRBJ2-6; a weak D match, TRBD2 (5 bases). CDR1 and CDR2 from the germline V gene are LNHDA and SQIVND (reference sequence). Deletions cut 6 bases from V and 2 bases from J, with 17 bases between. The CDR3 has 17 amino acids. CDR3: CASSELRTGTGANVLTF. CDR3 in DNA: TGTGCCAGTAGCGAACTCCGGACCGGGACTGGGGCCAACGTCCTGACTTTC.

The rearrangement joins TRBV27 to TRBJ2-1; 11 bases align to TRBD2. CDR1 is MNHEY, CDR2 SMNVEV, per germline (reference sequence). V was clipped by 4 bases and J by 8 bases; unmatched bases: 4. The CDR3 length is 14 residues. CDR3 amino acids: CASSWLAGGHEQFF. CDR3 bases: TGTGCCAGCAGTTGGCTAGCGGGGGGACATGAGCAGTTCTTC.